The entry that follows covers one T cell receptor beta chain sequence. No antigen is known for it. One end of the junction fails to match germline, which may point to a read error. These data come from a study of regulatory T cells in long-lasting Graves disease. Study-wide results and caveats: More public clonotypes were shared by persistent patients (about 3,000) than by new patients (around 990).

Indicated time point: newly diagnosed GD, antithyroid drugs for less than 3 months. RNA from PBMCs was the source of the TCR library. Libraries of TCR beta came from iRepertoire HTBI primers plus Arm-PCR of CDR3 regions. TCRdb re-called the multiplex PCR reads with MiXCR, one entry per CDR3 protein. The data contain 450,000 to 500,000 distinct CDR3 sequences, 16% of them seen just once; the ten biggest clones take up 9.5% to 15%. Germline CDR1 reads MDHEN; CDR2 reads SYDVKM. This CDR3 has 14 residues. The data also belong to a second study, concerning T cells in Graves' hyperthyroidism and ophthalmopathy.

This TCR was recovered from a middle-aged man with Graves disease. The sequences come from peripheral blood mononuclear cells (PBMCs), collected at new diagnosis, from a patient treated with antithyroid drugs. This chain joins TRBV28 and TRBJ2-2; D is perhaps TRBD2 (6 bases). The DNA for the CDR3 is TGTGCCAGCAGTTTAGGGGGGAACACCGGGGAGCTGCTTTTT. This encodes CASSLGGNTGELLF.